This is a list of T cell receptor beta chains from one sample in a study of naive and memory T cell subsets. One entry per CDR3 protein, called by TCRdb with MiXCR from the UMI-ligation and nested PCR reads. The data hold 140,000 to 150,000 distinct CDR3 sequences, with about 17% observed a single time. Sequenced sample: naive CD4+ T cells from blood. The receptors come from a human donor in good health. The CDR3 runs from the conserved cysteine through the conserved F or W. The order of the fields is clone size, V gene, D gene, J gene, CDR3 protein, CDR3 DNA. A D gene is named only where the DNA matches it firmly. Expanded clones get a size class; other rows say once, few or many, or leave the size out.

few,TRBV29-1,.,TRBJ1-5,CSVAGRGNQPQHF,TGCAGCGTTGCGGGGAGGGGTAATCAGCCCCAGCATTTT
many,TRBV7-2,TRBD2,TRBJ2-7,CASSVPSGRRSEQYF,TGTGCCAGCAGCGTGCCCTCCGGGAGGCGGAGCGAGCAGTACTTC
few,TRBV5-1,TRBD2,TRBJ2-1,CASSLDGVAGYNEQFF,TGCGCCAGCAGCTTGGACGGGGTAGCGGGTTACAATGAGCAGTTCTTC
.,TRBV6-6,.,TRBJ1-5,CASSYEGKGPQHF,TGTGCCAGCAGTTACGAGGGGAAGGGGCCCCAGCATTTT
few,TRBV20-1,TRBD1,TRBJ2-7,CSARGTGGINEQYF,TGCAGTGCTAGAGGGACAGGGGGCATTAACGAGCAGTACTTC
few,TRBV18,.,TRBJ1-4,CASSPRDFAGEKLFF,TGTGCCAGCTCACCACGAGACTTCGCGGGAGAAAAACTGTTTTTT
many,TRBV10-3,TRBD2,TRBJ2-2,CAISDSVLAGAGELFF,TGTGCCATCAGTGATTCTGTGCTAGCGGGAGCCGGGGAGCTGTTTTTT
few,TRBV29-1,.,TRBJ2-1,CSVRRGTAGRSYNEQFF,TGCAGCGTTCGAAGAGGAACAGCCGGCAGGTCCTACAATGAGCAGTTCTTC
.,TRBV20-1,.,TRBJ1-5,CSARDPQGNQPQHF,TGCAGTGCTAGAGATCCCCAGGGCAATCAGCCCCAGCATTTT
.,TRBV19,.,TRBJ2-1,CASQRTGAGEQFF,TGTGCCAGCCAAAGGACTGGCGCAGGGGAGCAGTTCTTC
few,TRBV4-1,.,TRBJ1-5,CASTRTQGGSNQPQHF,TGCGCCAGCACCCGCACTCAGGGCGGAAGCAATCAGCCCCAGCATTTT
.,TRBV10-1,.,TRBJ2-3,CASSEDGGLGLSLADTQYF,TGCGCCAGCAGTGAAGATGGCGGGTTGGGTCTTTCGTTAGCAGATACGCAGTATTTT
.,TRBV5-1,.,TRBJ2-1,CASSLGDPHNEQFF,TGCGCCAGCAGCTTGGGAGACCCTCACAATGAGCAGTTCTTC
.,TRBV5-1,TRBD1,TRBJ2-2,CASSPSDRVITGELFF,TGCGCCAGCAGCCCCAGCGACAGGGTAATCACCGGGGAGCTGTTTTTT
few,TRBV20-1,TRBD1,TRBJ1-4,CSAAAGTANEKLFF,TGCAGTGCTGCGGCCGGGACAGCTAATGAAAAACTGTTTTTT
.,TRBV25-1,.,TRBJ1-3,CASSDRIAGDTIYF,TGTGCCAGCAGTGATCGAATCGCCGGGGACACCATATATTTT
many,TRBV7-2,.,TRBJ2-3,CASSPAAAEDTQYF,TGTGCCAGCAGCCCCGCAGCGGCAGAGGATACGCAGTATTTT
few,TRBV6-5,TRBD2,TRBJ2-1,CASSRTSGRGIEQFF,TGTGCCAGCAGCAGGACTAGCGGGAGGGGTATTGAGCAGTTCTTC
.,TRBV27,.,TRBJ1-5,CASSLRDNQPQHF,TGTGCCAGCAGTTTAAGAGATAATCAGCCCCAGCATTTT
.,TRBV20-1,.,TRBJ1-6,CSARTGPGPSLDLHF,TGCAGTGCTAGGACGGGGCCGGGCCCTTCTTTGGACCTCCACTTT
few,TRBV20-1,.,TRBJ2-3,CSAREPSRDTQYF,TGCAGTGCTAGAGAGCCCTCCCGGGATACGCAGTATTTT
few,TRBV7-9,TRBD1,TRBJ2-4,CASSSQGENIQYF,TGTGCCAGCAGCTCGCAGGGGGAAAACATTCAGTACTTC
few,TRBV7-8,.,TRBJ2-1,CASSFSEALNEQFF,TGTGCCAGCAGCTTTTCCGAAGCCCTAAATGAGCAGTTCTTC
few,TRBV3-1,TRBD2,TRBJ2-2,CASSQVPGSGDTGELFF,TGTGCCAGCAGCCAAGTCCCGGGTAGCGGGGACACCGGGGAGCTGTTTTTT
few,TRBV4-1,.,TRBJ2-7,CASSQHFRYEQYF,TGCGCCAGCAGCCAACACTTCCGGTACGAGCAGTACTTC
many,TRBV4-1,.,TRBJ2-7,CASSQGRGAYEQYF,TGCGCCAGCAGCCAAGGCAGGGGGGCCTACGAGCAGTACTTC
.,TRBV29-1,TRBD2,TRBJ2-1,CSAVDVTSGRGTGQFF,TGCAGCGCCGTGGATGTCACGAGCGGGAGGGGAACAGGGCAGTTCTTC
few,TRBV21-1,.,TRBJ1-6,CASSKAQVRPANDNSPLHF,TGTGCCAGCAGCAAAGCCCAGGTCAGACCTGCGAACGATAATTCACCCCTCCACTTT
few,TRBV25-1,.,TRBJ2-1,CASSEFLDSYNEQFF,TGTGCCAGCAGTGAGTTCCTGGATTCCTACAATGAGCAGTTCTTC
.,TRBV20-1,TRBD2,TRBJ2-1,CSAADLAAYNEQFF,TGCAGTGCCGCGGATCTAGCGGCCTACAATGAGCAGTTCTTC
.,TRBV7-2,.,TRBJ2-2,CASSLVLANTGELFF,TGTGCCAGCAGCTTAGTCCTCGCGAACACCGGGGAGCTGTTTTTT
.,TRBV4-3,.,TRBJ2-7,CASSQDSPAAGRLGGSYEQYF,TGCGCCAGCAGCCAAGATTCCCCTGCGGCAGGCCGTTTGGGGGGCTCCTACGAGCAGTACTTC
.,TRBV12-3/TRBV12-4,TRBD2,TRBJ2-1,CASTWGLAGGGEQFF,TGTGCCAGCACCTGGGGACTAGCGGGGGGCGGTGAGCAGTTCTTC
few,TRBV5-1,TRBD1,TRBJ2-6,CASSKDPTGASVLTF,TGCGCCAGCAGCAAAGACCCTACAGGGGCCAGCGTCCTGACTTTC
few,TRBV20-1,.,TRBJ2-6,CSVRRADAGANVLTF,TGCAGTGTCAGAAGGGCAGATGCTGGGGCCAACGTCCTGACTTTC
few,TRBV19,TRBD1,TRBJ2-7,CASSRQGTHEQYF,TGTGCCAGTAGTAGACAGGGCACACACGAGCAGTACTTC
.,TRBV7-2,.,TRBJ2-7,CASSLGVGYYEQYF,TGTGCCAGCAGCTTGGGGGTTGGTTACTACGAGCAGTACTTC
.,TRBV10-3,.,TRBJ1-6,CAISESKKGNYNSPLHF,TGTGCCATCAGTGAGTCGAAGAAGGGGAATTACAATTCACCCCTCCACTTT
.,TRBV6-6,.,TRBJ2-7,CASSRTGEQYF,TGTGCCAGCAGTCGAACCGGAGAGCAGTACTTC
.,TRBV28,.,TRBJ2-3,CASRVGTDTQYF,TGTGCCAGCAGGGTTGGGACAGATACGCAGTATTTT
.,TRBV28,TRBD1,TRBJ1-1,CASSPGQGSPEAFF,TGTGCCAGCAGTCCGGGACAGGGAAGTCCTGAAGCTTTCTTT